This record looks at one T cell receptor beta chain sequence and its context. Its antigen is unidentified. Libraries were prepared by immunoSEQ multiplex PCR; TCRdb keeps only in-frame clonotypes and omits some of them. The sample has fewer than 9,500 clones, 84% seen once. The data were taken from a study of T cell clonotyping in hematopoietic cell transplantation. General observations from the study: Recipient TCR diversity dropped after transplant; expanded clonotypes rose from day 30 to 180.

Germline V gene sequence: CDR1 MNHEY, CDR2 SVGAGI. The CDR3 runs to 13 residues. The V gene end was trimmed by 6 bases and the J gene end by 4 bases; junction bases not matched to a gene: 2. The genes are TRBV6-5 and TRBJ2-5; TRBD1 matches at 10 bases. Specimen: PBMCs, collected at the time of graft-versus-host disease after allogeneic stem cell transplant. This TCR was sampled from a male patient over 55 who had an allogeneic stem cell transplant from an unrelated donor, so the T cells may come from the graft donor. Some clones in this sample may be carry-over from other donors' samples. The DNA for the CDR3 is TGTGCCAGCAGGCGGACAGGGGGAGAGACCCAGTACTTC. Residues: CASRRTGGETQYF.